These 10 T cell receptor beta chains were all obtained from the same sample, sequenced in a study of tumor-infiltrating lymphocytes in primary liver carcinoma. Between roughly 20 and 30 mg of unsorted bulk tissue served as the source from which RNA and DNA were co-extracted. Synthesis of TCR beta cDNA was carried out from 500 ng total RNA with a constant-region primer. Construction of TCR beta libraries relied on three successive nested multiplex PCR rounds employing slightly modified ARM-PCR. In the first two PCR rounds, TRBV1-TRBV30 forward primers were paired with a C-beta reverse primer, and each round lasted roughly 9 cycles. MiXCR, run by TCRdb on the multiplex PCR reads, gives a single entry per CDR3 protein. The table has 95,000 to 100,000 distinct CDR3 sequences, under 70% seen once. Sequencing used liver tumor tissue from sampling region 2. Subset in this sample: tumor region T2, inferior pole. All receptors derive from a woman aged 55-69 years with primary liver carcinoma and hepatitis B virus infection.

This clonotype was found many times. This sequence joins TRBV4-1 and TRBJ2-3; D may be TRBD2 (6 bases). With 0 bases removed from V and 6 bases from J, the gap between germline ends came to 10 bases. There are 14 residues in the CDR3. In germline, CDR1 is MGHRA, CDR2 YSYEKL. Here the CDR3 reads CASSQERGRDTQYF. CDR3 DNA sequence: TGCGCCAGCAGCCAAGAAAGAGGGAGGGATACGCAGTATTTT.

In regard to this clonotype: A clone one base away is much larger, so this may be a read error. J is TRBJ2-5 and V is TRBV5-6, with D maybe TRBD1 (6 bases). The ends were cut back, 1 base at V and 4 bases at J, with 14 bases in the middle. CDR1 is SGHDT and CDR2 is YYEEEE in the germline V gene. This CDR3 has 15 amino acids. This CDR3 is CASSLRQAFRETQYF. In nucleotides, the CDR3 is TGTGCCAGCAGCTTGCGACAGGCTTTCCGAGAGACCCAGTACTTC.

This clonotype has just a few counts. This chain joins TRBV5-1 and TRBJ2-2, with D maybe TRBD2 (6 bases). The germline V gene has CDR1 SGHRS and CDR2 YFSETQ. The V end was cut by 2 bases, the J end by 4 bases, with 12 bases between. The CDR3 sequence is 15 residues long. The CDR3 sequence is CASSLGGSGTGELFF. The DNA for the CDR3 is TGCGCCAGCAGCTTAGGAGGGAGTGGCACCGGGGAGCTGTTTTTT.

In its sample, this clonotype was seen many times. The CDR3 DNA reads as TGCGCCAGCAGCCAAGATTTAACGGTGAAGAATTCACCCCTCCACTTT. Residues: CASSQDLTVKNSPLHF. The genes are TRBV4-1 and TRBJ1-6; the D is unclear. Germline CDR1 MGHRA, CDR2 YSYEKL. Trimming cost V 0 bases and J 7 bases, with 13 bases left between them. The CDR3 is 16 amino acids.

Many counts were recorded for this clonotype. V gene TRBV10-2 combines with J gene TRBJ2-3; D is unclear. V was clipped by 7 bases and J by 1 base, with 12 bases between them. CDR3 length: 14 residues. Per the germline V gene, CDR1 is WSHSY and CDR2 is SAAADI. CDR3 amino acids: CASIGLRGTDTQYF. The CDR3 DNA sequence: TGCGCCAGCATTGGCCTTAGGGGCACAGATACGCAGTATTTT.

With regard to this clonotype: A junction boundary mismatches the germline segment, possibly from a read error. V usage is TRBV6-1 and J usage is TRBJ2-1; TRBD2 agrees at 8 bases. Germline CDR1 MNHNS, CDR2 SASEGT. This CDR3 spans 14 amino acids. The CDR3 nucleotides read TGTGCTACCAGAGCGGGGGACTCCTGCAATGAGGAGTTCTTC. Translation: CATRAGDSCNEEFF.

About this clonotype: A single base separates this from a much larger clone, so it may be a read error. The V and J genes are TRBV12-3 or TRBV12-4 and TRBJ1-5, with D possibly being TRBD1 (5 bases). The CDR3 has 14 amino acids. The CDR3 DNA reads TGTGCCAGCGGGGGTGGCCCTGGCAATCAGTCCCAGCATTTT. Protein: CASGGGPGNQSQHF.

Concerning this clonotype: This may be a read error: a much more frequent sequence differs by one nucleotide. The chain recombines TRBV28 with TRBJ2-5, with 9 positions matching TRBD2. In germline, CDR1 is MDHEN, CDR2 SYDVKM. V lost 8 bases to trimming and J lost 7 bases; unmatched junction nucleotides: 17. The CDR3 covers 16 residues. The CDR3 nucleotides read TGTGCCAGCCGGAGGACTAGCGCAACTTCAGGGGGGACCCAGTACTTC. Amino acid sequence: CASRRTSATSGGTQYF.

The rearrangement joins TRBV2 to TRBJ2-7, with 8 bases that match TRBD2. CDR3 length: 15 amino acids. V gave up 4 bases and J gave up 7 bases; unmatched junction bases: 12. Per the germline V gene, CDR1 is SNHLY and CDR2 is FYNNEI. The CDR3 bases are TGTGCCAGCAGTGTGGCGGGACTAGAATCGAGTGAGCAGTACTTC. Its protein product is CASSVAGLESSEQYF.

This chain uses TRBV12-3 or TRBV12-4 with TRBJ1-6, with no clear D. The germline V and J ends were trimmed by 5 bases and 17 bases, with 22 bases remaining between them. The CDR3 loop spans 14 amino acids. The CDR3 loop reads CASSPLRAASSIHF. The CDR3 bases are TGTGCCAGCAGTCCCCTGAGAGCGGCTTCATCCATCCACTTT.